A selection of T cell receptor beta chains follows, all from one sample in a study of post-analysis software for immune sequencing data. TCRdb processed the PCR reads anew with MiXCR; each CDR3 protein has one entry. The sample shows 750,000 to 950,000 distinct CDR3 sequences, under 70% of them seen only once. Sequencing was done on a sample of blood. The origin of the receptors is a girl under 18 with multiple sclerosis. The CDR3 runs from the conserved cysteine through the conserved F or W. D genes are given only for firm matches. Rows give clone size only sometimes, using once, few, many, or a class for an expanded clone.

cdr3_nt: TGTGCCAGCAGCTCCCCGGGGACAGGGAAGGGTGAGCAGTTCTTC; cdr3_aa: CASSSPGTGKGEQFF; cdr3_length: 15; d_call: TRBD1; clone_size: NA; j_call: TRBJ2-1; v_call: TRBV5-8
cdr3_nt: TGCAGCGTCGGAAACAGGCTGAGCTCCTACAATGAGCAGTACTTC; cdr3_aa: CSVGNRLSSYNEQYF; cdr3_length: 15; d_call: NA; clone_size: NA; j_call: TRBJ2-7; v_call: TRBV29-1
cdr3_nt: TGTGCCAGCAGCCGAGTGCTAGGAGCTGAGACCCAGTACTTC; cdr3_aa: CASSRVLGAETQYF; cdr3_length: 14; d_call: NA; clone_size: NA; j_call: TRBJ2-5; v_call: TRBV5-6
cdr3_nt: TGTGCCACCAGCAGAGCATCCGGGACAGGGAGTAATCAGCCCCAGCATTTT; cdr3_aa: CATSRASGTGSNQPQHF; cdr3_length: 17; d_call: TRBD1; clone_size: NA; j_call: TRBJ1-5; v_call: TRBV15
cdr3_nt: TGTGCCAGCAGCTTAGAGGCCGGGCCTCGATATGGCTACACCTTC; cdr3_aa: CASSLEAGPRYGYTF; cdr3_length: 15; d_call: NA; clone_size: few; j_call: TRBJ1-2; v_call: TRBV7-2
cdr3_nt: TGCAGCGTTGAGCGTTATGGCGGCGGCTGGAGTGGCTACACCTTC; cdr3_aa: CSVERYGGGWSGYTF; cdr3_length: 15; d_call: NA; clone_size: once; j_call: TRBJ1-2; v_call: TRBV29-1
cdr3_nt: TGTGCCAGCAGCGTAGGAGGGACGGACCAAGCCGGGTTCTTC; cdr3_aa: CASSVGGTDQAGFF; cdr3_length: 14; d_call: NA; clone_size: NA; j_call: TRBJ2-1; v_call: TRBV9
cdr3_nt: TGCAGTGCTAGGAGACAGGGGGCAGGGGAGACCCAGTACTTC; cdr3_aa: CSARRQGAGETQYF; cdr3_length: 14; d_call: TRBD1; clone_size: NA; j_call: TRBJ2-5; v_call: TRBV20-1
cdr3_nt: TGTGCCAGCAGCGTACACCTACAGGGTCAAGGCTCTGGGGCCAACGTCCTGACTTTC; cdr3_aa: CASSVHLQGQGSGANVLTF; cdr3_length: 19; d_call: NA; clone_size: few; j_call: TRBJ2-6; v_call: TRBV9
cdr3_nt: TGCGCCAGCAGCCAATCTAGCGGGGCCACCTACGAGCAGTACTTC; cdr3_aa: CASSQSSGATYEQYF; cdr3_length: 15; d_call: TRBD2; clone_size: NA; j_call: TRBJ2-7; v_call: TRBV4-1
cdr3_nt: TGCGCCAGCAGCTTGGCCGCTAGCGGGAGGGGAACAGATACGCAGTATTTT; cdr3_aa: CASSLAASGRGTDTQYF; cdr3_length: 17; d_call: TRBD2; clone_size: NA; j_call: TRBJ2-3; v_call: TRBV5-1
cdr3_nt: TGTGCCAGCAGGACCGGACATGGTCCAGATACGCAGTATTTT; cdr3_aa: CASRTGHGPDTQYF; cdr3_length: 14; d_call: NA; clone_size: NA; j_call: TRBJ2-3; v_call: TRBV5-5
cdr3_nt: TGTGCCAGCACCCTTGGTGAAGATACGCAGTATTTT; cdr3_aa: CASTLGEDTQYF; cdr3_length: 12; d_call: NA; clone_size: NA; j_call: TRBJ2-3; v_call: TRBV6-2/TRBV6-3
cdr3_nt: TGTGCCAGCAGGAGACAGGGGGCGTATGAAGGCTACACCTTC; cdr3_aa: CASRRQGAYEGYTF; cdr3_length: 14; d_call: TRBD1; clone_size: once; j_call: TRBJ1-2; v_call: TRBV12-3/TRBV12-4
cdr3_nt: TGCAGCGTTGGCCGGCTGGGGGGGGAGGAGACCCAGTACTTC; cdr3_aa: CSVGRLGGEETQYF; cdr3_length: 14; d_call: TRBD2; clone_size: NA; j_call: TRBJ2-5; v_call: TRBV29-1
cdr3_nt: TGTGCCAGCAGCGTACAGGCCACAGATACGCAGTATTTT; cdr3_aa: CASSVQATDTQYF; cdr3_length: 13; d_call: NA; clone_size: few; j_call: TRBJ2-3; v_call: TRBV9
cdr3_nt: TGTGCCAGCAGTGCGGGGGGACTTCAGACAGGGGGCTTCGCCAAAAACATTCAGTACTTC; cdr3_aa: CASSAGGLQTGGFAKNIQYF; cdr3_length: 20; d_call: TRBD1; clone_size: many; j_call: TRBJ2-4; v_call: TRBV6-1
cdr3_nt: TGTGCCAGCAGTTTAAGCGGAGCTGGCTCCGAAGCTTTCTTT; cdr3_aa: CASSLSGAGSEAFF; cdr3_length: 14; d_call: NA; clone_size: NA; j_call: TRBJ1-1; v_call: TRBV12-3/TRBV12-4
cdr3_nt: TGTGCCAGCAGTGAAAGAGGTGCGGGAGTTGAGCAGTACTTC; cdr3_aa: CASSERGAGVEQYF; cdr3_length: 14; d_call: TRBD2; clone_size: NA; j_call: TRBJ2-7; v_call: TRBV2
cdr3_nt: TGCAGTGCGACGGAAGCGCGGGGCAATCAGCCCCAGCATTTT; cdr3_aa: CSATEARGNQPQHF; cdr3_length: 14; d_call: NA; clone_size: NA; j_call: TRBJ1-5; v_call: TRBV20-1
cdr3_nt: TGCAGTGCTCCCGGGCAGACCGACGCCTACGAGCAGTACTTC; cdr3_aa: CSAPGQTDAYEQYF; cdr3_length: 14; d_call: NA; clone_size: NA; j_call: TRBJ2-7; v_call: TRBV20-1
cdr3_nt: TGCAGCGTAGGACTAGCGGGGACCTACAATGAGCAGTTCTTC; cdr3_aa: CSVGLAGTYNEQFF; cdr3_length: 14; d_call: TRBD2; clone_size: NA; j_call: TRBJ2-1; v_call: TRBV29-1
cdr3_nt: TGCAGTGCTAGAGACGCGCGCTCCTACAATGAGCAGTTCTTC; cdr3_aa: CSARDARSYNEQFF; cdr3_length: 14; d_call: NA; clone_size: NA; j_call: TRBJ2-1; v_call: TRBV20-1
cdr3_nt: TGCGCCAGCAGCTTGCAAGTCCTCGAGACCCAGTACTTC; cdr3_aa: CASSLQVLETQYF; cdr3_length: 13; d_call: NA; clone_size: few; j_call: TRBJ2-5; v_call: TRBV5-1
cdr3_nt: TGCGCCAGCAAACAGAAGCCCCAGTACTTC; cdr3_aa: CASKQKPQYF; cdr3_length: 10; d_call: NA; clone_size: NA; j_call: TRBJ2-7; v_call: TRBV5-1
cdr3_nt: TGTGCCAGCAGCCGCGATTTGGCTCGATCTACGCAGTATTTT; cdr3_aa: CASSRDLARSTQYF; cdr3_length: 14; d_call: NA; clone_size: NA; j_call: TRBJ2-3; v_call: TRBV5-6
cdr3_nt: TGTGCCAGCAGCGGCCGGACTAGCGGGGGCCTCAATGAGCAGTTCTTC; cdr3_aa: CASSGRTSGGLNEQFF; cdr3_length: 16; d_call: TRBD2; clone_size: NA; j_call: TRBJ2-1; v_call: TRBV11-1
cdr3_nt: TGTGCCATCGGGACAGGGGAGAGCAATCAGCCCCAGCATTTT; cdr3_aa: CAIGTGESNQPQHF; cdr3_length: 14; d_call: TRBD1; clone_size: NA; j_call: TRBJ1-5; v_call: TRBV10-3
cdr3_nt: TGTGCCACCAGCAGAGATCACAGGGCCGAAGTACAGCATTTT; cdr3_aa: CATSRDHRAEVQHF; cdr3_length: 14; d_call: NA; clone_size: few; j_call: TRBJ1-5; v_call: TRBV15
cdr3_nt: TGTGCCAGCAGCTTAGAGCCGGAGATCTACGAGCAGTACTTC; cdr3_aa: CASSLEPEIYEQYF; cdr3_length: 14; d_call: NA; clone_size: NA; j_call: TRBJ2-7; v_call: TRBV11-3
cdr3_nt: TGCAGCGTTGTTTCCCAGGGACTCTACAATGAGCAGTTTTTC; cdr3_aa: CSVVSQGLYNEQFF; cdr3_length: 14; d_call: NA; clone_size: NA; j_call: TRBJ2-1; v_call: TRBV29-1
cdr3_nt: TGCGCCAGCAGCTTGCTTGTACCGGGACTAGCGGGTCTCTACGAGCAGTACTTC; cdr3_aa: CASSLLVPGLAGLYEQYF; cdr3_length: 18; d_call: TRBD2; clone_size: NA; j_call: TRBJ2-7; v_call: TRBV5-1
cdr3_nt: TGCAGTGCTAGAATAGCGGGAGGAACAGATACGCAGTATTTT; cdr3_aa: CSARIAGGTDTQYF; cdr3_length: 14; d_call: TRBD2; clone_size: few; j_call: TRBJ2-3; v_call: TRBV20-1
cdr3_nt: TGTGCCAGCAGCTTACGTGTTTTGGTAGGGCAGTATTTT; cdr3_aa: CASSLRVLVGQYF; cdr3_length: 13; d_call: NA; clone_size: NA; j_call: TRBJ2-3; v_call: TRBV7-9
cdr3_nt: TGTGCCACCAGTGACGGGGGGAACACTGAAGCTTTCTTT; cdr3_aa: CATSDGGNTEAFF; cdr3_length: 13; d_call: NA; clone_size: NA; j_call: TRBJ1-1; v_call: TRBV15
cdr3_nt: TGTGCTAGTGGTTCCCCCCAGGGGCGGGGCAATCAGCCCCAGCATTTT; cdr3_aa: CASGSPQGRGNQPQHF; cdr3_length: 16; d_call: NA; clone_size: NA; j_call: TRBJ1-5; v_call: TRBV12-5
cdr3_nt: TGTGCCAGCAGCTTGAACCGGGGCCTATCCTACAATGAGCAGTTCTTC; cdr3_aa: CASSLNRGLSYNEQFF; cdr3_length: 16; d_call: NA; clone_size: NA; j_call: TRBJ2-1; v_call: TRBV5-6
cdr3_nt: TGCGCCAGCACCTCCAGGGGGCTAGCGGCCACGGTGACCTACAATGAGCAGTTCTTC; cdr3_aa: CASTSRGLAATVTYNEQFF; cdr3_length: 19; d_call: NA; clone_size: NA; j_call: TRBJ2-1; v_call: TRBV5-1
cdr3_nt: TGCAGTGCTAGAGAGACCGGGAGCTCCTACGAGCAGTACTTC; cdr3_aa: CSARETGSSYEQYF; cdr3_length: 14; d_call: NA; clone_size: NA; j_call: TRBJ2-7; v_call: TRBV20-1
cdr3_nt: TGCGCCAGCCACGCCACGCAGCCGGGGACCCAGTACTTC; cdr3_aa: CASHATQPGTQYF; cdr3_length: 13; d_call: NA; clone_size: few; j_call: TRBJ2-5; v_call: TRBV5-1
cdr3_nt: TGCGCCAGCAGCCAAGATATTAGCGGATCTAACTATGGCTACACCTTC; cdr3_aa: CASSQDISGSNYGYTF; cdr3_length: 16; d_call: NA; clone_size: NA; j_call: TRBJ1-2; v_call: TRBV4-1
cdr3_nt: TGTGCCACCAGCAGAACCCTCACGGGGGGGCAAGAGACCCAGTACTTC; cdr3_aa: CATSRTLTGGQETQYF; cdr3_length: 16; d_call: TRBD2; clone_size: NA; j_call: TRBJ2-5; v_call: TRBV15